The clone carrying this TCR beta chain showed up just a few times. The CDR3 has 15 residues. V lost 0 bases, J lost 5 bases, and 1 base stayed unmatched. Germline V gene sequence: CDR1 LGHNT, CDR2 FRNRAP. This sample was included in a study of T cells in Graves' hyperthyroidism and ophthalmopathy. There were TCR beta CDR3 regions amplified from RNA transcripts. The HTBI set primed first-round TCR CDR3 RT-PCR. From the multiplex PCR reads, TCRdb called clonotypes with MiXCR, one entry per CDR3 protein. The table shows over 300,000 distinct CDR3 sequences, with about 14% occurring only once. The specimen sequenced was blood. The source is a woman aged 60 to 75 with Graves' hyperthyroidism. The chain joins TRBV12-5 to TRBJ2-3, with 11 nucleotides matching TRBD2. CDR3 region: CASGLVLAGVDTQYF. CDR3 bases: TGTGCTAGTGGTTTGGTACTAGCGGGAGTAGATACGCAGTATTTT. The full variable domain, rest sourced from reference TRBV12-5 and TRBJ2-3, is DARVTQTPRHKVTEMGQEVTMRCQPILGHNTVFWYRQTMMQGLELLAYFRNRAPLDDSGMPKDRFSAEMPDATLATLKIQPSEPRDSAVYFCASGLVLAGVDTQYFGPGTRLTVL.